Each of the 22 T cell receptor beta chains below was sequenced from the same sample in a study of CD8 T cells in Susac syndrome. It was with random hexamers that 0.5 to 1 ug RNA was reverse transcribed. TCRdb re-called the immunoSEQ multiplex PCR reads through MiXCR, storing one row per CDR3 protein. The table lists under 550,000 distinct CDR3 sequences, 85% of them singletons. Source material: CD8+ T cells from PBMCs. The receptors were gathered from a human donor with multiple sclerosis.

The chain is built from TRBV30 and TRBJ1-6, with a weak D call TRBD1 (5 bases). There are 13 residues in the CDR3. The V end lost 0 bases, the J end lost 13 bases, and 13 bases lay between the germline ends. Germline V gene lookup returns CDR1 GTSNPN and CDR2 SVGIG (reference sequence). CDR3 nucleotide sequence: TGTGCCTGGAGTGTACTCGGGGCTGACCCCCTCCACTTT. It is translated as CAWSVLGADPLHF.

The V call is TRBV30, the J call TRBJ1-1; D is undetermined. From germline, CDR1 is GTSNPN and CDR2 SVGIG (reference sequence). Trimming stripped 0 bases from V and 3 bases from J, with 11 bases between. The CDR3 length is 14 residues. The CDR3 spells CAWSVRTDYTEAFF. The CDR3 nucleotides read TGTGCCTGGAGTGTACGGACGGACTACACTGAAGCTTTCTTT.

The genes are TRBV29-1 and TRBJ1-2; D perhaps matches TRBD1 (6 bases). Germline V gene lookup returns CDR1 SQVTM and CDR2 ANQGSEA. The V end was cut by 6 bases, the J end by 8 bases, with 19 bases between. This CDR3 contains 13 residues. In DNA, the CDR3 is TGCAGCGTCCCTTATAGGGGGACGGGAGGCTACACCTTC. It codes for CSVPYRGTGGYTF.

The chain's CDR3 is CASSQVPTGDSNQPQHF. The CDR3 DNA reads TGCGCCAGCAGCCAAGTACCGACAGGGGATAGCAATCAGCCCCAGCATTTT. The rearrangement uses TRBV5-1 and TRBJ1-5; 8 positions match TRBD1. Losses at the gene ends were 4 bases for V and 0 bases for J; bases not matched to a gene: 9. The CDR3 extends over 17 amino acids. The germline CDR1 and CDR2 sequences are SGHRS and YFSETQ.

This clonotype was recorded a few times. V is TRBV11-2 and J is TRBJ2-1, with D perhaps given as TRBD1 or TRBD2 (5 bases each). Germline CDR1 reads SGHAT; CDR2 reads FQNNGV. V lost 5 bases and J 3 bases, leaving 14 bases between the germline ends. CDR3 length: 15 residues. The CDR3 DNA follows: TGTGCCAGCAGCCTCCGGGACGACCTCTACAATGAGCAGTTCTTC. Its protein product is CASSLRDDLYNEQFF.

The chain has TRBV10-1 and TRBJ2-3, with TRBD2 matching over 7 bases. CDR1 is WNHNN, CDR2 SYGVQD, per germline (reference sequence). V was clipped by 6 bases and J by 6 bases; unmatched bases: 6. The CDR3 has 13 residues. DNA of the CDR3: TGCGCCAGCAGCGAGAGGGAGGGGGATACGCAGTATTTT. This translates into CASSEREGDTQYF.

The chain has TRBV7-9 and TRBJ2-7; 10 bases agree with TRBD1. The CDR3 has 12 amino acids. With 6 bases clipped from V and 6 bases from J, the junction kept 2 bases outside the gene matches. CDR1 SEHNR and CDR2 FQNEAQ come from the germline V gene (reference sequence). The chain's CDR3 is CASRGTGVEQYF. Here the CDR3 DNA reads TGTGCCAGCAGAGGGACAGGGGTCGAGCAGTACTTC.

This chain uses TRBV15 with TRBJ1-5, with D maybe TRBD1 (5 bases). With 6 bases removed from V and 1 base from J, the gap between germline ends came to 10 bases. From germline, CDR1 is LNHNV and CDR2 YYDKDF (reference sequence). CDR3 length: 14 amino acids. CDR3 in amino acids: CATRDTRSNQPQHF. CDR3 in DNA: TGTGCCACCAGGGACACCAGAAGCAATCAGCCCCAGCATTTT.

V is TRBV6-5 and J is TRBJ2-7, with 9 bases lining up with TRBD2. The CDR3 is 14 amino acids. With 8 bases clipped from V and 2 bases from J, the junction kept 7 bases outside the gene matches. CDR1 and CDR2 from the germline V gene are MNHEY and SVGAGI. The CDR3 region has the DNA TGTGCCAGCGGGTGGGCTAGCGGGGCCTACGAGCAGTACTTC. Its translation is CASGWASGAYEQYF.

V is TRBV29-1 and J is TRBJ2-2, with TRBD1 identical over 8 bases. In germline, CDR1 is SQVTM, CDR2 ANQGSEA. CDR3 length: 14 amino acids. With 3 bases clipped from V and 3 bases from J, the junction kept 3 bases outside the gene matches. DNA of the CDR3: TGCAGCGTTGACAGGGGGCTCGACACCGGGGAGCTGTTTTTT. Residues: CSVDRGLDTGELFF.

This chain joins TRBV29-1 and TRBJ1-2; 10 nucleotides match TRBD1. Germline V gene sequence: CDR1 SQVTM, CDR2 ANQGSEA. This CDR3 has 17 residues. The trim removed 5 bases at V and 3 bases at J, leaving 15 bases unmatched. As DNA, the CDR3 is TGCAGCGTTTCTCCCGCGGACAGGGGGGATCTTCACTATGGCTACACCTTC. Protein: CSVSPADRGDLHYGYTF.

This chain links TRBV6-5 with TRBJ2-7; 8 nucleotides align to TRBD1. The CDR3 runs to 16 residues. CDR1 and CDR2 (germline): MNHEY, SVGAGI. Trimming cost V 0 bases and J 3 bases; bases outside gene matches: 7. The CDR3 coding sequence is TGTGCCAGCAGTTACTCGGCGACAGGGGAAGTCTACGAGCAGTACTTC. It is translated as CASSYSATGEVYEQYF.

This chain joins TRBV10-1 and TRBJ2-3; tentative D call: TRBD2 (6 bases). The CDR3 totals 21 residues. Germline-derived CDR1 and CDR2 are WNHNN and SYGVQD (reference sequence). With 2 bases removed from V and 6 bases from J, the gap between germline ends came to 33 bases. DNA for the CDR3: TGCGCCAGCAGTGAGCTCTTTGAATGGGAAGGGAGGCCTCGAGCACAGGATACGCAGTATTTT. It translates to CASSELFEWEGRPRAQDTQYF.

The chain employs TRBV5-1 and TRBJ2-5, with 9 bases fitting TRBD1. Germline V CDR1 and CDR2: SGHRS, YFSETQ. Trimming at V came to 4 bases and at J to 2 bases, leaving 9 bases not matched to a gene. This CDR3 region has 16 residues. CDR3 in amino acids: CASSTADRGGQETQYF. The CDR3 bases are TGCGCCAGCAGCACGGCGGACAGGGGTGGACAAGAGACCCAGTACTTC.

The chain couples TRBV3-1 to TRBJ2-7; 12 bases align to TRBD1. The CDR3 length is 22 residues. The germline CDR1 and CDR2 sequences are LGHDT and YNNKEL (reference sequence). The V and J ends lost 4 bases and 4 bases, in that order; junction bases with no gene match: 26. Here the CDR3 reads CASSPGTGGEGQLAGVIYEQYF. The CDR3 nucleotides read TGTGCCAGCAGCCCCGGGACAGGGGGCGAGGGACAGCTAGCGGGAGTAATTTACGAGCAGTACTTC.

In its sample, this clonotype was seen a few times. The V call is TRBV5-4, the J call TRBJ1-1; 12 bases line up with TRBD1. Germline values: CDR1 SGHNT, CDR2 YYREEE (reference sequence). This CDR3 region has 17 residues. The junction had 7 bases not matched to a gene; V was cut back by 1 base and J by 3 bases. Here the CDR3 reads CASSLMGQGARDTEAFF. CDR3 bases: TGTGCCAGCAGCTTGATGGGACAGGGGGCAAGGGACACTGAAGCTTTCTTT. Full variable domain (outside the CDR3, taken from reference TRBV5-4 and TRBJ1-1): ETGVTQSPTHLIKTRGQQVTLRCSSQSGHNTVSWYQQALGQGPQFIFQYYREEENGRGNFPPRFSGLQFPNYSSELNVNALELDDSALYLCASSLMGQGARDTEAFFGQGTRLTVV.

This clonotype was seen once. This chain uses TRBV27 with TRBJ2-1; either TRBD1 or TRBD2 may supply D (5 bases each). The germline V gene has CDR1 MNHEY and CDR2 SMNVEV (reference sequence). The CDR3 loop spans 14 amino acids. The ends were cut back, 4 bases at V and 4 bases at J, with 11 bases in the middle. The CDR3 DNA is TGTGCCAGCAGTTCATGGGACGGATACAATGAGCAGTTCTTC. This codes for CASSSWDGYNEQFF.

The genes are TRBV4-1 and TRBJ1-6, with D unresolved. CDR1 is MGHRA and CDR2 is YSYEKL in the germline V gene. The CDR3 is 16 residues long. V shed 3 bases and J shed 8 bases, with 17 bases lying between them. As DNA, the CDR3 is TGCGCCAGCAGCCACTACTCCCGACAAGGAGATTCACCCCTCCACTTT. It specifies CASSHYSRQGDSPLHF.

The chain combines TRBV29-1 with TRBJ2-3, with D possibly being TRBD1 or TRBD2 (6 bases each). From germline, CDR1 is SQVTM and CDR2 ANQGSEA. The CDR3 loop spans 15 amino acids. Trimming left V 8 bases short and J 4 bases short, with 22 bases between. The CDR3 protein is CSTAGTGTIADTQYF. In nucleotides, the CDR3 is TGCAGCACCGCGGGAACAGGGACGATCGCAGATACGCAGTATTTT.

The V call is TRBV19, the J call TRBJ1-5, with D possibly matching TRBD1 (6 bases). Trimming stripped 0 bases from V and 6 bases from J, with 12 bases between. The CDR3 runs to 15 residues. Germline V gene sequence: CDR1 LNHDA, CDR2 SQIVND (reference sequence). CDR3 amino acids: CASSIDRWGAQPQHF. CDR3 DNA sequence: TGTGCCAGTAGTATAGATCGGTGGGGGGCTCAGCCCCAGCATTTT.

The sample holds one count of this clonotype. The chain uses TRBV30 and TRBJ2-2, with TRBD1 as a possible D gene (5 bases). The V gene's germline CDR1 is GTSNPN and CDR2 SVGIG (reference sequence). This CDR3 is 15 amino acids long. V lost 6 bases to trimming and J lost 4 bases, with 18 bases between them. CDR3 residues: CACQGPTVFTGELFF. The CDR3 DNA reads TGTGCCTGCCAAGGACCGACAGTTTTCACCGGGGAGCTGTTTTTT.

The V gene is TRBV7-9, the J gene TRBJ2-7; TRBD1 is a possible D gene (6 bases). V was trimmed by 1 base and J by 3 bases, leaving 13 bases between them. Germline CDR1 is SEHNR and CDR2 is FQNEAQ (reference sequence). There are 15 residues in the CDR3. CDR3 amino acids: CASSLGQGRNYEQYF. The CDR3 nucleotides are TGTGCCAGCAGCTTAGGCCAGGGGAGAAACTACGAGCAGTACTTC.